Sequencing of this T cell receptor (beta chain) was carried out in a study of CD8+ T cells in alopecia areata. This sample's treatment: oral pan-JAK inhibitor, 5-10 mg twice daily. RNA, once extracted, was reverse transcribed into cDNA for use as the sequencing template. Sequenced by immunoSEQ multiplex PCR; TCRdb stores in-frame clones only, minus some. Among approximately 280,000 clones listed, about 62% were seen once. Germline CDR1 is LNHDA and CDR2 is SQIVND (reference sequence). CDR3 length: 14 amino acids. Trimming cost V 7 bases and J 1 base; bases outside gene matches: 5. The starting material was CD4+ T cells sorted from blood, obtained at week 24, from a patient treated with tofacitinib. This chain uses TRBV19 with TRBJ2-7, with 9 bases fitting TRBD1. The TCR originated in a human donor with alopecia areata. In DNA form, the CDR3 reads TGTGCCAGTAAGACACAGGGGGCTTCCTACGAGCAGTACTTC. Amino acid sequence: CASKTQGASYEQYF.